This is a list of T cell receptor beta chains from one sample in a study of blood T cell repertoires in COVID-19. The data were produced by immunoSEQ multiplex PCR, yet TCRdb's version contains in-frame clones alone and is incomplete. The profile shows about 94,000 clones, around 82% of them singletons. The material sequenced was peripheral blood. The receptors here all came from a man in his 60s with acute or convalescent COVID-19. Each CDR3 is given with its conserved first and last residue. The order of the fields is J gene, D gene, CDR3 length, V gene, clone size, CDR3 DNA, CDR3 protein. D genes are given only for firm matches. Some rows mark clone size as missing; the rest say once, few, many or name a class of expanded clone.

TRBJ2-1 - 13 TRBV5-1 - TGCGCCAGCAGCTTGGCCAGTTATGGTGAGCAGTTCTTC CASSLASYGEQFF
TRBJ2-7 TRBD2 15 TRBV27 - TGTGCCAGCAGCCCCGCTAGCGGGGGGCTCTACGAGCAGTACTTC CASSPASGGLYEQYF
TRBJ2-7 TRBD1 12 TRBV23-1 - TGCGCCCTGGGGACAGGCCCATCCGAGCAGTACTTC CALGTGPSEQYF
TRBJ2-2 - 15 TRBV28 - TGTGCCAGCAGTTTCGGAGGGGCGAACACCGGGGAGCTGTTTTTT CASSFGGANTGELFF
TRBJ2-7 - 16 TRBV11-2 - TGTGCCAGCAGCTTAGTTGGAATGCGGGGAAGAACCGAGCAGTACTTC CASSLVGMRGRTEQYF
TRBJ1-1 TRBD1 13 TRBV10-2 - TGCGCCAGCGGAGACAGGGTCGGCACTGAAGCTTTCTTT CASGDRVGTEAFF
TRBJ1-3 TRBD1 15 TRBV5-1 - TGCGCCAGCAGCTTGGGTACAGGGGGAGGAAACACCATATATTTT CASSLGTGGGNTIYF
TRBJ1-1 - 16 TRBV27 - TGTGCCAGCAGCCCTTCCCTTGGGGGAGGGAGGACTGAAGCTTTCTTT CASSPSLGGGRTEAFF
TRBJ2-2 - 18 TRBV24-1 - TGTGCCACCAGTGACTGGTCTTACAGACAGACGAACACCGGGGAGCTGTTTTTT CATSDWSYRQTNTGELFF
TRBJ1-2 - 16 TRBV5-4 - TGTGCCAGCAGCCATAACCAACAGACAGGTCCCTATGGCTACACCTTC CASSHNQQTGPYGYTF
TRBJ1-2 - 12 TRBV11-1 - TGTGCCAGCAGCAGCGAGGGCTATGGCTACACCTTC CASSSEGYGYTF
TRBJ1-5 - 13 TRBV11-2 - TGTGCCAGCAGCTACAGGGATAATCAGCCCCAGCATTTT CASSYRDNQPQHF
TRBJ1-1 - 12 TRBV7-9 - TGTGCCAGCAGCTTCACAGACACTGAAGCTTTCTTT CASSFTDTEAFF
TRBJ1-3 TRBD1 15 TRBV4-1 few TGCGCCAGCAGCCAAGTACAGGGGGTTGGAAACACCATATATTTT CASSQVQGVGNTIYF
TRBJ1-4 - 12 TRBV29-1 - TGCAGCGGCGGCGACGGGAATGAAAAACTGTTTTTT CSGGDGNEKLFF
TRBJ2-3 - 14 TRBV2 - TGTGCCAGCAGTGAGGGACTGTCCACAGATACGCAGTATTTT CASSEGLSTDTQYF
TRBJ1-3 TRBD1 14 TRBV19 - TGTGCCAGCCGGGACAGCTTATCTGGAAACACCATATATTTT CASRDSLSGNTIYF
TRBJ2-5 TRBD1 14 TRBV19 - TGTGCCAGTAGTTTCCAGGGGGCGAGAGAGACCCAGTACTTC CASSFQGARETQYF
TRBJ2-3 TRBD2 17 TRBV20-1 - TGCAGTGCTAGTGGACTAGCGGGGCGGTCCGGGACAGATACGCAGTATTTT CSASGLAGRSGTDTQYF
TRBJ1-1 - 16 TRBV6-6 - TGTGCCAGCAGTCCCCCGGTGTGGACAGTGAACACTGAAGCTTTCTTT CASSPPVWTVNTEAFF
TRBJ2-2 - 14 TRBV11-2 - TGTGCCAGCAGCAATGGGCTGATCGGCGGGGAGCTGTTTTTT CASSNGLIGGELFF
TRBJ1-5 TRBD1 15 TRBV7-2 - TGTGCCAGCAGCTTGCTACAGGGGGGAAATCAGCCCCAGCATTTT CASSLLQGGNQPQHF
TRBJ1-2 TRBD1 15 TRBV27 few TGTGCCAGCAGTTTCCTCGGACAGGGGATCTATGGCTACACCTTC CASSFLGQGIYGYTF
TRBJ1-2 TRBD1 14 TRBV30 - TGTGCCTGGAGTCCGGGACAGGGAAGATTTGGCTACACCTTC CAWSPGQGRFGYTF
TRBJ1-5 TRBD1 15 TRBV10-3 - TGTGCCATCAGTGATCCCGGGACAGCAAATCAGCCCCAGCATTTT CAISDPGTANQPQHF
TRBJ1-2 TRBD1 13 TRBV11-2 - TGTGCCAGCAGCTTAGAGAGACAGGGTGGCTACACCTTC CASSLERQGGYTF
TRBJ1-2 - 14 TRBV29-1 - TGCAGCGTTTCTATCCCGGGACACCTATATGGCTACACCTTC CSVSIPGHLYGYTF
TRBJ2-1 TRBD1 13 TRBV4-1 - TGCGCCAGCAGCCATCCCAGGGGGAATGAGCAGTTCTTC CASSHPRGNEQFF
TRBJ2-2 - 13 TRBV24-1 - TGTGCCACCAGTGACCCCGTCACCGGGGAGCTGTTTTTT CATSDPVTGELFF
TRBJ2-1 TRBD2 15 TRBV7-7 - TGTGCCAGCAGCTTTAGACTAGCGGGGAGCAATGAGCAGTTCTTC CASSFRLAGSNEQFF
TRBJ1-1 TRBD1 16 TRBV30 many TGTGCCTGGAAAAGGGGACAGGGATTGTCTGTCGCTGAAGCTTTCTTT CAWKRGQGLSVAEAFF
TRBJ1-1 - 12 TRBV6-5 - TGTGCCAGCACCCCGTGGGCCACTGAAGCTTTCTTT CASTPWATEAFF
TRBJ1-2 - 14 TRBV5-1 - TGCGCCAGCAGCTTGGCCTCGGGGGAAGGTGGCTACACCTTC CASSLASGEGGYTF
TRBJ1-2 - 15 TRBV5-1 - TGCGCCAGCAGCCTCGAAGGGGGGGCTGCCTATGGCTACACCTTC CASSLEGGAAYGYTF
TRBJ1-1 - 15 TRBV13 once TGTGCCAGCAGCTTCCTCGGGGGGCTGTACACTGAAGCTTTCTTT CASSFLGGLYTEAFF
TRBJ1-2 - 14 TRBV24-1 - TGTGCCACCAGTGGGGCAGGGGCTAACTATGGCTACACCTTC CATSGAGANYGYTF
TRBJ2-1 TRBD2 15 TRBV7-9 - TGTGCCAGCAGCAAAAGACTAGCGGGTTACAATGAGCAGTTCTTC CASSKRLAGYNEQFF
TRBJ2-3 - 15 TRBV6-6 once TGTACCAGCAGTACGCAGGGAAGTGGAGCCGATACGCAGTATTTT CTSSTQGSGADTQYF
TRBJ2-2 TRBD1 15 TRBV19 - TGTGCCAGCGCTGGACAGGGGAGGGTCACCGGGGAGCTGTTTTTT CASAGQGRVTGELFF
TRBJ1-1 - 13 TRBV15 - TGTGCCACCAGCAACCGACAGCTAAGTGAAGCTTTCTTT CATSNRQLSEAFF
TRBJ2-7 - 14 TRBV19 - TGTGCCAGCAACCCCGGGACATCCACCTACGAGCAGTACTTC CASNPGTSTYEQYF
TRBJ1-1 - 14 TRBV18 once TGTGCCAGCTCACCAGGTAGGGGGAACACTGAAGCTTTCTTT CASSPGRGNTEAFF
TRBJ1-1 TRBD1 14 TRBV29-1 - TGCAGCGTTGCGGGACAGGGGGCTTGGGCTGAAGCTTTCTTT CSVAGQGAWAEAFF
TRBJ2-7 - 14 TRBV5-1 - TGCGCCAGCAGCTTGGTCGGGGGCTCCTACGAGCAGTACTTC CASSLVGGSYEQYF
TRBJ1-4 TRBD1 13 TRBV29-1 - TGCAGCGTTATACAGGGGGCTAATGAAAAACTGTTTTTT CSVIQGANEKLFF
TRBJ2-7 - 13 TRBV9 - TGTGCCAGCAGCGTAGGACAATCCTACGAGCAGTACTTC CASSVGQSYEQYF
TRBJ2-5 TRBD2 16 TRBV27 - TGTGCCAGCAGTTTATCGCTAGCGGGGGGCCTTGAGACCCAGTACTTC CASSLSLAGGLETQYF
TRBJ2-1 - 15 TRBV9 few TGTGCCAGCAGCGTTAGGGGGGGCAGGAGCAATGAGCAGTTCTTC CASSVRGGRSNEQFF
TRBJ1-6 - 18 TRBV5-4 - TGTGCCAGCAGCTTGGCGGGCGGCGCGGGGACCGGCAATTCACCCCTCCACTTT CASSLAGGAGTGNSPLHF
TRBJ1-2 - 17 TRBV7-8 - TGTGCCAGCAGCTTAAGTCGGCAGGGGCTGACCATCGATGGCTACACCTTC CASSLSRQGLTIDGYTF
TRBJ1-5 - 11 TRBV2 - TGTGCCAGCAGGTCTAATCAGCCCCAGCATTTT CASRSNQPQHF
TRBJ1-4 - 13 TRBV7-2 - TGTGCCAGCAGCAACTCGGGGGGAGGGAAACTGTTTTTT CASSNSGGGKLFF
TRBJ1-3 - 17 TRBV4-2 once TGTGCCAGCAGCCAAGATAAGGCCGGGGGCTCTGGAAACACCATATATTTT CASSQDKAGGSGNTIYF
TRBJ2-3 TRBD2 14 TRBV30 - TGTGCGTTAAAGCGGGGGGGCCAAACAGATACGCAGTATTTT CALKRGGQTDTQYF
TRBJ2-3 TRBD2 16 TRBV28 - TGTGCCAGCAGCGGGACTAGCGAAACTAGCACAGATACGCAGTATTTT CASSGTSETSTDTQYF